What follows are 16 T cell receptor beta chains derived from one specimen sequenced in a study of blood T cell repertoires in COVID-19. TCRdb's copy holds only in-frame clones and misses some; the assay was immunoSEQ multiplex PCR. Here the sample spans approximately 430,000 clones, about nine tenths being singletons. The source material was peripheral blood. These receptors were collected from a woman in her 30s with active or convalescent COVID-19.

The table lists this clone with a count of one. The chain carries TRBV9 and TRBJ2-7; 8 bases fit TRBD2. Trimming took 4 bases from V and 1 from J; bases not matched to a gene: 7. The CDR3 extends over 15 amino acids. Germline V gene sequence: CDR1 SGDLS, CDR2 YYNGEE. The CDR3 DNA reads TGTGCCAGCAGCCCAACAGCGGGGGCGTCCTACGAGCAGTACTTC. It encodes CASSPTAGASYEQYF. The full variable domain, its missing parts supplied by reference TRBV9 and TRBJ2-7, is DSGVTQTPKHLITATGQRVTLRCSPRSGDLSVYWYQQSLDQGLQFLIQYYNGEERAKGNILERFSAQQFPDLHSELNLSSLELGDSALYFCASSPTAGASYEQYFGPGTRLTVT.

The genes are TRBV6-6 and TRBJ2-7, with D unclear. The CDR3 extends over 14 amino acids. Germline CDR1 MNHNY, CDR2 SVGAGI (reference sequence). The ends were cut back, 5 bases at V and 5 bases at J, with 16 bases in the middle. DNA for the CDR3: TGTGCCAGCAGTACTATCCTGGAGTTGGACGAGCAGTACTTC. Its translation is CASSTILELDEQYF.

This clone turned up a few times. V gene TRBV6-1 combines with J gene TRBJ1-1; D might be TRBD1 (6 bases). CDR3 length: 14 residues. V was cut by 0 bases and J by 7 bases, with 12 bases left in between. Germline CDR1 MNHNS, CDR2 SASEGT. The CDR3 loop reads CASSEAVTGGEAFF. CDR3 sequence (DNA): TGTGCCAGCAGTGAAGCTGTGACAGGTGGTGAAGCTTTCTTT.

The chain is built from TRBV28 and TRBJ1-3, with a weak D call TRBD1 (5 bases). Germline lookup yields CDR1 MDHEN and CDR2 SYDVKM. The CDR3 is 20 residues long. Trimming pared 5 bases from V and 4 bases from J, leaving 30 bases between. This CDR3 reads CASSQPPGRDDPFSGNTIYF. The DNA for the CDR3 is TGTGCCAGCAGTCAGCCCCCAGGGCGGGACGACCCGTTTTCGGGAAACACCATATATTTT.

This clone was observed a single time. The chain carries TRBV7-9 and TRBJ1-1; no clear D gene. This CDR3 has 14 amino acids. Trimming pared 1 base from V and 8 bases from J, leaving 14 bases between. The V gene's germline CDR1 is SEHNR and CDR2 FQNEAQ (reference sequence). The chain's CDR3 is CASSLGWSGSEAFF. The CDR3 DNA reads TGTGCCAGCAGCTTAGGCTGGTCAGGCAGCGAAGCTTTCTTT.

This chain links TRBV9 with TRBJ2-1, with 9 bases that match TRBD2. V lost 6 bases to trimming and J lost 7 bases; unmatched junction nucleotides: 2. Germline V lookup: CDR1 SGDLS, CDR2 YYNGEE. This CDR3 is 12 amino acids long. The CDR3 sequence: CASKTSGNEQFF. CDR3 nucleotides: TGTGCCAGCAAAACTAGCGGGAATGAGCAGTTCTTC.

The chain couples TRBV4-2 to TRBJ2-3; possible D gene TRBD2, 6 bases. Germline V gene lookup returns CDR1 LGHNA and CDR2 YNFKEQ. The CDR3 totals 15 residues. The ends were cut back, 0 bases at V and 5 bases at J, with 12 bases in the middle. The CDR3 protein is CASSQERWDLDTQYF. Here the CDR3 DNA reads TGTGCCAGCAGCCAAGAACGCTGGGACTTAGATACGCAGTATTTT.

This clone was recorded once. The chain uses TRBV10-3 and TRBJ1-2; D is ambiguous. Germline V gene sequence: CDR1 ENHRY, CDR2 SYGVKD. V was clipped by 6 bases and J by 7 bases, with 12 bases between them. The CDR3 length is 12 residues. Here the CDR3 reads CAISDEGIGYTF. The DNA of the CDR3 is TGTGCCATCAGCGACGAGGGCATTGGCTACACCTTC.

The chain is built from TRBV7-9 and TRBJ2-3, with 9 bases matching TRBD2. The CDR3 runs 16 residues. Germline trimming cut 5 bases from V and 2 bases from J; bases unmatched to any gene: 8. Germline V gene lookup returns CDR1 SEHNR and CDR2 FQNEAQ (reference sequence). The CDR3 region is CASSRSAGGPTDTQYF. For the CDR3, the DNA is TGTGCCAGCAGCCGATCAGCGGGAGGCCCCACAGATACGCAGTATTTT.

The rearrangement links TRBV28 to TRBJ1-5; tentative D call: TRBD1 (6 bases). The ends were cut back, 7 bases at V and 2 bases at J, with 18 bases in the middle. CDR1 is MDHEN, CDR2 SYDVKM, per germline. The CDR3 is made up of 16 amino acids. CDR3 loop: CASTENGGARNQPQHF. For the CDR3, the DNA is TGTGCCAGCACCGAAAACGGGGGGGCGCGCAATCAGCCCCAGCATTTT.

V usage is TRBV27 and J usage is TRBJ2-3; no clear D. Germline lookup yields CDR1 MNHEY and CDR2 SMNVEV (reference sequence). The V and J ends lost 8 bases and 6 bases respectively, with 15 bases between them. The CDR3 has 13 amino acids. The CDR3 DNA reads TGTGCCAGCCGAGATTCATTGCCCGATACGCAGTATTTT. Amino acids: CASRDSLPDTQYF.

J is TRBJ2-7 and V is TRBV6-2 or TRBV6-3, with 7 positions matching TRBD2. Looked up from germline, CDR1 is MNHEY and CDR2 is SVGEGT. This CDR3 is 14 amino acids long. The trim removed 4 bases at V and 6 bases at J, leaving 9 bases unmatched. The CDR3 sequence: CASSWGGLAGEQYF. DNA for the CDR3: TGTGCCAGCAGTTGGGGGGGACTCGCAGGCGAGCAGTACTTC.

The CDR3, as DNA: TGTGCCAGTAGTATTCCCCCATGGGGCTCGGGACTCGGGGCAGATACGCAGTATTTT. Its protein product is CASSIPPWGSGLGADTQYF. V is TRBV19 and J is TRBJ2-3, with D tentatively TRBD2 (6 bases). CDR1 and CDR2 (germline): LNHDA, SQIVND (reference sequence). V lost 3 bases and J lost 4, with 26 bases in between. The CDR3 sequence is 19 residues long.

This chain links TRBV6-5 with TRBJ2-4; TRBD1 matches 11 bases. J was trimmed by 8 bases and V by 6 bases; bases with no gene match: 6. Per germline, CDR1 MNHEY and CDR2 SVGAGI. The CDR3 extends over 14 amino acids. The CDR3 here is CASRRGQGAYIQYF. Written as DNA, the CDR3 is TGTGCCAGCAGACGCGGACAGGGGGCGTACATTCAGTACTTC.

The V and J genes are TRBV27 and TRBJ2-7, with D perhaps matching TRBD2 (5 bases). Germline loops: CDR1 MNHEY, CDR2 SMNVEV (reference sequence). Trimming stripped 2 bases from V and 1 base from J, with 6 bases between. The length of the CDR3 is 13 residues. CDR3 residues: CASSLRESYEQYF. The CDR3 DNA reads TGTGCCAGCAGTTTACGGGAATCCTACGAGCAGTACTTC.

This clone was picked up one time. V gene TRBV19 combines with J gene TRBJ1-5; 9 bases align to TRBD1. The CDR3 runs to 15 residues. Germline V lookup: CDR1 LNHDA, CDR2 SQIVND (reference sequence). Losses at the gene ends were 8 bases for V and 2 bases for J; bases not matched to a gene: 7. CDR3 loop: CASREGQGGNQPQHF. As DNA, the CDR3 is TGTGCCAGTCGTGAGGGACAGGGCGGCAATCAGCCCCAGCATTTT. Drawing the rest from reference TRBV19 and TRBJ1-5, the complete variable domain is DGGITQSPKYLFRKEGQNVTLSCEQNLNHDAMYWYRQDPGQGLRLIYYSQIVNDFQKGDIAEGYSVSREKKESFPLTVTSAQKNPTAFYLCASREGQGGNQPQHFGDGTRLSIL.